Following are 9 T cell receptor beta chains from one sample sequenced in a study of blood T cells in healthy people across ages. A second PCR, run for about 7 to 11 cycles, used a sample-barcoded 5' primer plus a J-beta primer mix. TCRdb re-derived calls from the 5' RACE reads in MiXCR, one entry per CDR3 protein. The sample lists 800,000 to 950,000 distinct CDR3 sequences; 35% to 40% were seen once. The specimen was blood. All receptors come from a man between 18 and 29 years old in good health.

This clonotype turned up a few times. The chain links TRBV5-1 to TRBJ2-1; D uncertain. This CDR3 region has 13 residues. Trimming removed 0 bases at V and 8 bases at J, with 9 bases between. CDR1 and CDR2 (germline): SGHRS, YFSETQ. Here the CDR3 DNA reads TGCGCCAGCAGCTTGGGGTCCTTAGATGAGCAGTTCTTC. It is translated as CASSLGSLDEQFF.

The chain joins TRBV19 to TRBJ2-3; D not resolved. This CDR3 region has 15 residues. The germline V gene encodes CDR1 LNHDA and CDR2 SQIVND (reference sequence). V was trimmed by 1 base and J by 2 bases, leaving 10 bases between them. The CDR3 DNA reads as TGTGCCAGTAGTATAGCGGACCGTTCCACAGATACGCAGTATTTT. Amino acids: CASSIADRSTDTQYF.

This clonotype was observed a few times. The chain has TRBV27 and TRBJ2-1, with D unresolved. CDR1 is MNHEY, CDR2 SMNVEV, per germline (reference sequence). The CDR3 is 13 amino acids. Deletions cut 2 bases from V and 2 bases from J, with 4 bases between. CDR3 region: CASSLSPYNEQFF. CDR3 in DNA: TGTGCCAGCAGTTTAAGTCCCTACAATGAGCAGTTCTTC.

About this clonotype: Compared with germline, one end of the junction differs, possibly owing to a read error. The gene calls are TRBV6-6 and TRBJ2-5, with D perhaps assigned TRBD1 or TRBD2 (5 bases each). CDR3 length: 12 residues. Per germline, CDR1 MNHNY and CDR2 SVGAGI (reference sequence). The CDR3 nucleotides read TGTGCCAGCGGGGGATACCAAGAGGCCCAGTACTTC. Encoded protein: CASGGYQEAQYF.

This clonotype was observed a few times. This chain uses TRBV7-6 with TRBJ1-1; 8 nucleotides line up with TRBD1. The V gene's germline CDR1 is SGHVS and CDR2 FNYEAQ. This CDR3 region has 14 residues. V was clipped by 5 bases and J by 5 bases; unmatched bases: 7. Here the CDR3 reads CASSTQQGGTEAFF. Written as DNA, the CDR3 is TGTGCCAGCAGCACTCAACAGGGGGGGACTGAAGCTTTCTTT.

This clonotype was counted a few times. This chain connects TRBV9 to TRBJ2-1; possibly TRBD1 for D (5 bases). Germline values: CDR1 SGDLS, CDR2 YYNGEE. The CDR3 runs to 14 residues. The V end lost 4 bases, the J end lost 6 bases, and 14 bases lay between the germline ends. DNA for the CDR3: TGTGCCAGCAGCCCCCTGCAGGGTGGCAATGAGCAGTTCTTC. Its translation: CASSPLQGGNEQFF.

This clonotype appeared a few times. The chain's CDR3 is CASSRTGESYEQYF. The CDR3 DNA is TGTGCCAGCAGCCGGACAGGGGAATCCTACGAGCAGTACTTC. The rearrangement uses TRBV6-1 and TRBJ2-7; 9 bases line up with TRBD1. Per the germline V gene, CDR1 is MNHNS and CDR2 is SASEGT. V shed 6 bases, J shed 1 base, and the junction held 4 bases outside the gene matches. CDR3 length equals 14 residues.

V gene TRBV28 combines with J gene TRBJ2-3; D might be TRBD1 (6 bases). The V end lost 3 bases, the J end lost 3 bases, and 10 bases lay between the germline ends. CDR3 length: 14 residues. CDR1 is MDHEN and CDR2 is SYDVKM in the germline V gene. The CDR3 nucleotides read TGTGCCAGCAGTTTGAACAGGGAGACAGATACGCAGTATTTT. Residues: CASSLNRETDTQYF.

The rearrangement joins TRBV7-9 to TRBJ1-1; tentatively, D is TRBD1 (5 bases). Germline CDR1 SEHNR, CDR2 FQNEAQ (reference sequence). This CDR3 spans 12 amino acids. The ends were cut back, 5 bases at V and 5 bases at J, with 9 bases in the middle. The CDR3 region has the DNA TGTGCCAGCAGCGACCGACAGACTGAAGCTTTCTTT. Translation gives CASSDRQTEAFF.